This T cell receptor (beta chain) comes out of a study of T-cell memory formation after mild COVID-19. About the research overall: Largely donor-specific sequence clusters came from a couple of donors. Points from the study as a whole: Proof of SARS-CoV-2 specificity was absent for the second-wave clones that crested on day 37. Some responding clones appeared in pre-infection memory, suggesting cross-reactive memory joined. Clones shrinking between day 15 and 85 showed a balanced CD4/CD8 split, and those that grew later tilted toward CD4+.

TCRdb re-called the 5' RACE reads through MiXCR, storing one row per CDR3 protein. In the table there are around 370,000 distinct CDR3 sequences, around a fifth of which are singletons. This clonotype came up a few times. Antigen unknown. The source of this sequence is an adult woman who had mild COVID-19 (a few samples of this study predate the infection). Cell type and time point are not known. The sample comprised PBMCs or a T cell subset sorted from them (not recorded which).

CDR3 amino acids: CASSRLGGWDDETQYF. In DNA, the CDR3 is TGCGCCAGCAGCCGACTAGGCGGATGGGATGACGAGACCCAGTACTTC. The chain uses TRBV4-1 and TRBJ2-5; tentatively, D is TRBD2 (6 bases). The CDR3 spans 16 residues. The V end was cut by 4 bases, the J end by 5 bases, with 20 bases between. Per the germline V gene, CDR1 is MGHRA and CDR2 is YSYEKL.